This T cell receptor beta chain was observed in a study of blood T cell repertoires in COVID-19. About the research overall: From the United States, Italy and Spain came samples of acute and convalescent COVID-19. PBMCs, B-cell-depleted T cells, or T cells provided the cDNA or gDNA that made up the material.

Trimming removed 1 base from V and 3 bases from J; junction bases left unmatched: 4. The CDR3 is made up of 15 amino acids. Germline-derived CDR1 and CDR2 are GTSNPN and SVGIG (reference sequence). This clone was seen just once. Data came from immunoSEQ multiplex PCR; TCRdb stores just in-frame clones and leaves some out. The repertoire consists of 120,000 to 150,000 clones, with approximately 81% occurring once and the leading ten covering 5.5%. This clonotype was obtained from a man in his forties with acute COVID-19. V gene TRBV30 combines with J gene TRBJ2-1, with TRBD1 matching over 9 bases. The material sequenced was PBMCs or T cells enriched from blood (not recorded which). The CDR3 protein is CAWSGDRDLYNEQFF. CDR3 bases: TGTGCCTGGAGTGGGGACAGGGACCTCTACAATGAGCAGTTCTTC.